This TCR beta chain was observed in a study of T cell repertoires in cytomegalovirus infection. Study information: Indications of both CMV infection and matching HLA type were provided by public TCR beta signatures.

This clonotype is medium-sized. Its antigen is not identified. Germline V lookup: CDR1 DFQATT, CDR2 SNEGSKA (reference sequence). CDR3 length: 13 residues. Trimming stripped 2 bases from V and 4 bases from J, with 9 bases between. TCRdb itself ran the reads through MiXCR, one entry per CDR3 protein. The table records about 160,000 distinct CDR3 sequences, about a sixth of them present only once. Notes on the study in general: Summed frequency of public TCR beta families distinguished CMV carriers with the relevant HLA. The study found HLA-C-restricted CMV-specific TCR beta clonotypes dominating the ex vivo response.

This receptor was identified in a human donor in good health (CMV status not recorded). Some clones in this sample may be carry-over from other donors' samples. The sequenced material came from CD8+ T cells from PBMCs. This rearrangement joins TRBV20-1 to TRBJ1-5, with D possibly TRBD1 on 5 matching bases. CDR3 region: CSARKGINQPQHF. CDR3 bases: TGCAGTGCTAGAAAGGGGATTAATCAGCCCCAGCATTTT.